The present entry profiles one TCR beta chain with its context. The antigen is undetermined. The source of the sample is a study of T cell responses to AZD1222 COVID-19 vaccine. Data came from immunoSEQ multiplex PCR; TCRdb stores just in-frame clones and leaves some out. The table records fewer than 150,000 clones, 90% of them present only once. Second doses were pooled across both intervals (about 4 or about 12 weeks). Study-wide findings and caveats: The CD4 TCRs associated with vaccination extended across spike and predominated at 160-218 and 743-854. Reports say nearly half of spike-specific TCRs go after unmutated variant regions. Baseline serology detected seropositivity in only six or seven AZD1222 recipients.

The receptor's source is an adult who received the AZD1222 COVID-19 vaccine. This material consisted of peripheral blood, taken 28 days after the second AZD1222 dose.

CDR3: CASSPDRGHPIGGYTF. CDR3 DNA: TGTGCCAGCTCACCTGACAGGGGGCACCCCATCGGGGGCTACACCTTC. V and J are TRBV18 and TRBJ1-2; TRBD1 aligns across 10 bases. This CDR3 is built from 16 residues. V lost 3 bases, J lost 8 bases, and 12 bases stayed unmatched. The germline V gene encodes CDR1 KGHSH and CDR2 LQKENI.